Included here is one T cell receptor beta chain sequence, with context. Antigen: not known. Naive CD8 cells comprised CD45RO-negative, CCR7-positively selected cells, excluding terminally differentiated effector memory CD45RA+ cells. Caucasian adults living in Nashville, Tennessee, provided all samples. This sample was taken from a study of shared clonotypes between healthy human individuals. About the research overall: Each donor had three CD4 naive, three CD4 memory, two CD8 naive and one CD8 memory plate.

Original methodology: ImmunoSEQ junction-only sequences lacked quality scores, so their filtering differed. The repertoire was sequenced with immunoSEQ multiplex PCR; TCRdb's copy has only in-frame clones and lacks some. V, J and clone size derive from that table, while D and trimming were established from the DNA sequence. The table records about 800,000 clones, approximately 97% of them present only once. This CDR3 is built from 15 residues. Trimming removed 4 bases from V and 2 bases from J; junction bases left unmatched: 7. Germline V gene sequence: CDR1 MGHRA, CDR2 YSYEKL. Study-level points and caveats: Compared with memory subsets, naive subsets generally had larger estimated richness.

The rearrangement joins TRBV4-1 to TRBJ2-7, with 8 bases that match TRBD2. The sequenced sample was naive CD8+ T cells sorted from blood. The sequence came from a man aged 25 to 45 in good health. CDR3 residues: CASSLSGTYPYEQYF. The DNA of the CDR3 is TGCGCCAGCAGCCTTAGCGGGACTTACCCCTACGAGCAGTACTTC.